Following are 24 T cell receptor beta chains from one sample sequenced in a study of blood T cell repertoires in COVID-19. Assay: immunoSEQ multiplex PCR; the TCRdb copy retains only in-frame clones and omits some. This table has some 200,000 clones, roughly 84% appearing once. Sequencing was performed on peripheral blood. The receptors derive from a woman aged 80 or older with active or convalescent COVID-19.

The rearrangement joins TRBV7-6 to TRBJ2-7; 8 bases line up with TRBD1. In germline, CDR1 is SGHVS, CDR2 FNYEAQ. The junction had 8 bases not matched to a gene; V was cut back by 5 bases and J by 2 bases. The CDR3 loop spans 15 amino acids. The CDR3, as DNA: TGTGCCAGCAGCCCGCAGGGGACAGGCACCTACGAGCAGTACTTC. Amino acids: CASSPQGTGTYEQYF.

This clone was picked up one time. The rearrangement uses TRBV7-2 and TRBJ1-1; the D gene is possibly TRBD1 (6 bases). Deletions cut 5 bases from V and 8 bases from J, with 18 bases between. Looked up from germline, CDR1 is SGHTA and CDR2 is FQGNSA. There are 14 residues in the CDR3. In nucleotides, the CDR3 is TGTGCCAGCAGCCCCATAGGGAGGGGGGGAGAAGCTTTCTTT. This gives the protein CASSPIGRGGEAFF. The complete variable domain, with remaining parts taken from reference TRBV7-2 and TRBJ1-1, reads GAGVSQSPSNKVTEKGKDVELRCDPISGHTALYWYRQSLGQGLEFLIYFQGNSAPDKSGLPSDRFSAERTGGSVSTLTIQRTQQEDSAVYLCASSPIGRGGEAFFGQGTRLTVV.

The genes are TRBV9 and TRBJ2-3, with a possible D match to TRBD2 (6 bases). V was trimmed by 0 bases and J by 3 bases, leaving 14 bases between them. The CDR3 sequence is 16 residues long. Germline-derived CDR1 and CDR2 are SGDLS and YYNGEE. DNA for the CDR3: TGTGCCAGCAGCGTAGGTCGCGGGGCAGGGACAGATACGCAGTATTTT. This encodes CASSVGRGAGTDTQYF.

The V call is TRBV2, the J call TRBJ1-5, with 7 bases fitting TRBD1. Trimming cost V 5 bases and J 11 bases; bases outside gene matches: 18. The germline CDR1 and CDR2 sequences are SNHLY and FYNNEI. The CDR3 length is 16 residues. CDR3 residues: CASSQNTGAGGSAQHF. The CDR3 bases are TGTGCCAGCAGTCAAAATACAGGGGCCGGAGGGAGTGCCCAGCATTTT. The full variable domain, with the rest looked up from reference TRBV2 and TRBJ1-5, is EPEVTQTPSHQVTQMGQEVILRCVPISNHLYFYWYRQILGQKVEFLVSFYNNEISEKSEIFDDQFSVERPDGSNFTLKIRSTKLEDSAMYFCASSQNTGAGGSAQHFGDGTRLSIL.

This chain uses TRBV18 with TRBJ2-7; D might be TRBD1 (5 bases). This CDR3 contains 14 residues. V lost 5 bases and J lost 2, with 13 bases in between. Germline V gene data show CDR1 as KGHSH and CDR2 as LQKENI. The DNA of the CDR3 is TGTGCCAGCTCAAGTACTGACAGTACCTACGAGCAGTACTTC. Translating gives CASSSTDSTYEQYF.

This clone was found a few times. The chain links TRBV7-9 to TRBJ1-5; D unresolved. CDR1 is SEHNR, CDR2 FQNEAQ, per germline (reference sequence). Trimming cost V 5 bases and J 7 bases, with 18 bases left between them. The CDR3 is 15 residues long. The CDR3 loop reads CASSPRGGSGQPQHF. CDR3 nucleotide sequence: TGTGCCAGCAGCCCCCGAGGAGGGTCTGGACAGCCCCAGCATTTT.

This clone was counted a single time. The rearrangement uses TRBV6-6 and TRBJ1-6, with D perhaps TRBD1 (5 bases). V was pared by 5 bases and J by 8 bases, with 13 bases between. The CDR3 covers 14 residues. Germline-derived CDR1 and CDR2 are MNHNY and SVGAGI (reference sequence). CDR3 sequence (DNA): TGTGCCAGCAGTCCCCAGGGCTGGGATTCACCCCTCCACTTT. Protein: CASSPQGWDSPLHF.

The chain's CDR3 is CASSPRVAGHEQYF. The CDR3 DNA reads TGTGCCAGCAGCCCACGGGTGGCGGGCCACGAGCAGTACTTC. V usage is TRBV7-2 and J usage is TRBJ2-7, with D perhaps matching TRBD2 (5 bases). From germline, CDR1 is SGHTA and CDR2 FQGNSA. The V end lost 5 bases, the J end lost 5 bases, and 16 bases lay between the germline ends. The CDR3 length is 14 residues.

The CDR3 loop reads CASSLGGRAEDTQYF. For the CDR3, the DNA is TGTGCCAGCAGCTTGGGCGGGAGGGCCGAAGATACGCAGTATTTT. The V gene is TRBV7-7, the J gene TRBJ2-3, with 9 bases aligning to TRBD2. The CDR3 has 15 amino acids. Germline assignment: CDR1 SSHAT and CDR2 FNYEAQ (reference sequence). Trimming at V came to 3 bases and at J to 5 bases, leaving 6 bases not matched to a gene.

The J gene is TRBJ1-5, the V gene TRBV19, with D uncertain. The germline V gene encodes CDR1 LNHDA and CDR2 SQIVND (reference sequence). V shed 5 bases and J shed 6 bases, with 14 bases lying between them. The length of the CDR3 is 14 residues. In DNA, the CDR3 is TGTGCCAGTAGTCTGTCGGGGTGGACTCAGCCCCAGCATTTT. This translates into CASSLSGWTQPQHF.

The chain is built from TRBV30 and TRBJ2-7; TRBD2 might be the D (7 bases). The CDR3 extends over 15 amino acids. Germline CDR1 reads GTSNPN; CDR2 reads SVGIG (reference sequence). Trimming cost V 4 bases and J 4 bases, with 20 bases left between them. The CDR3 coding sequence is TGTGCCTGGATGAGGGGGGGATCAGGTGGATACGAGCAGTACTTC. It encodes CAWMRGGSGGYEQYF.

The J gene is TRBJ2-3, the V gene TRBV24-1, with 7 bases lining up with TRBD1. The germline gives CDR1 KGHDR, CDR2 SFDVKD. Losses at the gene ends were 3 bases for V and 3 bases for J; bases not matched to a gene: 11. This CDR3 is 17 amino acids long. For the CDR3, the DNA is TGTGCCACCAGTGATCGATACAGGGGTAGTTGGACAGATACGCAGTATTTT. It codes for CATSDRYRGSWTDTQYF.

This clone was seen only a few times. The CDR3 here is CASSPGGYSNQPQHF. As DNA, the CDR3 is TGTGCCAGCAGTCCCGGGGGGTATAGCAATCAGCCCCAGCATTTT. The chain uses TRBV27 and TRBJ1-5, with a weak D call TRBD1 (5 bases). The germline gives CDR1 MNHEY, CDR2 SMNVEV (reference sequence). V was trimmed by 5 bases and J by 0 bases, leaving 11 bases between them. CDR3 length equals 15 residues.

This chain connects TRBV11-2 to TRBJ2-1; D might be TRBD2 (6 bases). Germline V CDR1 and CDR2: SGHAT, FQNNGV. The CDR3 contains 16 residues. Trimming took off 0 bases at V and 4 bases at J, with 13 bases between the two ends. As DNA, the CDR3 is TGTGCCAGCAGCTTAGAACCCCGCGGGAATTACAATGAGCAGTTCTTC. Translation gives CASSLEPRGNYNEQFF.

This chain uses TRBV6-5 with TRBJ1-5, with D possibly matching TRBD1 (5 bases). Per germline, CDR1 MNHEY and CDR2 SVGAGI. The CDR3 runs 15 residues. V was trimmed by 4 bases and J by 3 bases, leaving 13 bases between them. This CDR3 reads CASSSSGGFNQPQHF. The CDR3 nucleotides read TGTGCCAGCAGTTCCTCGGGGGGGTTCAATCAGCCCCAGCATTTT.

The V gene is TRBV27, the J gene TRBJ1-2, with D unresolved. Deletions cut 0 bases from V and 6 bases from J, with 8 bases between. Germline V gene data show CDR1 as MNHEY and CDR2 as SMNVEV (reference sequence). The CDR3 is made up of 13 amino acids. CDR3 sequence: CASSLSGGHGYTF. The CDR3 DNA reads TGTGCCAGCAGTTTATCGGGAGGCCATGGCTACACCTTC.

The chain links TRBV18 to TRBJ2-7, with D perhaps matching TRBD1 (6 bases). The germline V gene encodes CDR1 KGHSH and CDR2 LQKENI. Trimming cost V 5 bases and J 1 base, with 9 bases left between them. The CDR3 length is 13 residues. The CDR3 sequence: CASSYRESYEQYF. CDR3 DNA sequence: TGTGCCAGCTCATACAGGGAGTCCTACGAGCAGTACTTC.

The rearrangement joins TRBV5-1 to TRBJ1-1, with D perhaps TRBD1 (6 bases). Trimming stripped 4 bases from V and 1 base from J, with 11 bases between. Germline CDR1 and CDR2: SGHRS and YFSETQ. The CDR3 is 14 amino acids. The CDR3 is CASSRGTSNTEAFF. The CDR3 nucleotides read TGCGCCAGCAGCCGAGGGACATCGAACACTGAAGCTTTCTTT.

The rearrangement links TRBV4-3 to TRBJ2-6, with 7 bases fitting TRBD1. The CDR3 totals 15 residues. V trimming: 2 bases; J trimming: 4 bases; junction bases outside the gene matches: 2. Looked up from germline, CDR1 is LGHNA and CDR2 is YSLEER. DNA of the CDR3: TGCGCCAGCAGCCAAAGGGGGCCCGGGGCCAACGTCCTGACTTTC. It translates to CASSQRGPGANVLTF.

In DNA form, the CDR3 reads TGTGCCAGCAGTGCCACGGGACTAATTTACGAGCAGTACTTC. Translation: CASSATGLIYEQYF. The V and J genes are TRBV9 and TRBJ2-7; 7 positions match TRBD2. There are 14 residues in the CDR3. Unmatched junction bases numbered 9, after V lost 5 bases and J lost 4 bases. Germline loops: CDR1 SGDLS, CDR2 YYNGEE.

The CDR3 DNA reads TGTGCCAGCAGCTTGCCCACCGGGACTAGCGGGATCCAAGAGACCCAGTACTTC. This encodes CASSLPTGTSGIQETQYF. This chain connects TRBV13 to TRBJ2-5, with 13 bases fitting TRBD2. This CDR3 is 18 amino acids long. Germline V gene lookup returns CDR1 PRHDT and CDR2 FYEKMQ (reference sequence). The V segment lost 3 bases and the J segment 1 base; nucleotides outside the gene matches: 8.

This sequence joins TRBV29-1 and TRBJ1-1, with 11 nucleotides matching TRBD1. The germline V gene encodes CDR1 SQVTM and CDR2 ANQGSEA. The CDR3 is 14 residues long. V shed 5 bases and J 6 bases; nucleotides not matched to a gene: 8. The CDR3 here is CSVRTGGDFAEAFF. The CDR3 nucleotides read TGCAGCGTTCGGACAGGGGGCGATTTCGCTGAAGCTTTCTTT.

The V and J genes are TRBV11-3 and TRBJ2-3, with TRBD2 as a possible D gene (6 bases). The CDR3 sequence is 14 residues long. Germline V gene sequence: CDR1 SGHNT, CDR2 YENEEA. The germline V and J ends were trimmed by 6 bases and 1 base, with 11 bases remaining between them. In DNA, the CDR3 is TGTGCCAGCAGTAGGTCGGGGGGCACAGATACGCAGTATTTT. It yields the protein CASSRSGGTDTQYF.

This clone was detected only once. The rearrangement joins TRBV3-1 (or the pseudogene TRBV3-2) to TRBJ2-5; 14 bases line up with TRBD2. The CDR3 is 16 amino acids. The junction had 3 bases not matched to a gene; V was cut back by 1 base and J by 5 bases. The V gene's germline CDR1 is LGHDT and CDR2 YNNKEL (reference sequence). Written as DNA, the CDR3 is TGTGCCAGCAGCCAAGGGACTAGCGGGGGGAGGGAGACCCAGTACTTC. It specifies CASSQGTSGGRETQYF.